This T cell receptor (beta chain) was captured by sequencing in a study of T cell repertoires in cytomegalovirus infection. Findings and caveats of the study: Public TCR beta family frequency separated CMV-and-HLA carriers, including in an independent cohort.

TCRdb itself ran the reads through MiXCR, one entry per CDR3 protein. The data show 400,000 to 550,000 distinct CDR3 sequences, roughly 10% seen once. The germline V gene has CDR1 DFQATT and CDR2 SNEGSKA (reference sequence). The CDR3 loop spans 16 amino acids. V was trimmed by 6 bases and J by 8 bases, leaving 26 bases between them. Many counts were recorded for this clonotype. Antigen: not known. Sequenced sample: PBMCs. This sequence was found in a human donor in good health (CMV status not recorded). Some clones in this sample may be carry-over from other donors' samples. The rearrangement links TRBV20-1 to TRBJ2-1; possibly TRBD2 for D (6 bases). The DNA of the CDR3 is TGCAGTGCACCTGGTCCGGGAGCCAGTTGGGGCGATGAGCAGTTCTTC. Its translation: CSAPGPGASWGDEQFF.